One sample yielded the 20 T cell receptor beta chains listed below, sequenced in a study of neurological immune-mediated disorders. TCRdb recomputed calls from the 5' RACE reads with MiXCR, one row per CDR3 protein. The sample includes about 49,000 distinct CDR3 sequences, approximately 9.1% of them seen just once. Noted time point: longitudinal time-point 1 (baseline). The sample comprised PBMCs. All receptors derive from a woman aged 40 to 50 in good health.

This clonotype was counted at least ten times. V and J are TRBV6-5 and TRBJ2-3; D could derive from TRBD1 or TRBD2 (6 bases each). Germline CDR1 and CDR2: MNHEY and SVGAGI. Trimming left V 4 bases short and J 5 bases short, with 13 bases between. The CDR3 contains 14 residues. Written as DNA, the CDR3 is TGTGCCAGCAGTTTTGGGGGGCGAGGAGATACGCAGTATTTT. Protein product: CASSFGGRGDTQYF.

Many counts were recorded for this clonotype. V gene TRBV7-9 combines with J gene TRBJ1-6; D unresolved. The CDR3 has 14 residues. Germline values: CDR1 SEHNR, CDR2 FQNEAQ (reference sequence). Deletions cut 11 bases from V and 7 bases from J, with 18 bases between. CDR3 DNA: TGTGCCCAAAGTGGGCCGGAGAGAAATTCACCCCTCCACTTT. Protein product: CAQSGPERNSPLHF. Full variable domain (missing parts from reference TRBV7-9 and TRBJ1-6): DTGVSQNPRHKITKRGQNVTFRCDPISEHNRLYWYRQTLGQGPEFLTYFQNEAQLEKSRLLSDRFSAERPKGSFSTLEIQRTEQGDSAMYLCAQSGPERNSPLHFGNGTRLTVT.

This clonotype occurred many times. The rearrangement uses TRBV30 and TRBJ2-7; 7 nucleotides match TRBD1. CDR1 is GTSNPN and CDR2 is SVGIG in the germline V gene (reference sequence). CDR3 length equals 14 residues. V trimming: 4 bases; J trimming: 2 bases; junction bases outside the gene matches: 8. CDR3 sequence (DNA): TGTGCCTGGATAAAACAGGGGTCCCCCTACGAGCAGTACTTC. This gives the protein CAWIKQGSPYEQYF.

This rearrangement joins TRBV6-5 to TRBJ2-7; the D gene could be TRBD1 or TRBD2 (6 bases each). CDR1 is MNHEY and CDR2 is SVGAGI in the germline V gene. V lost 5 bases and J lost 2, with 22 bases in between. The CDR3 is made up of 17 amino acids. CDR3 amino acids: CASSRPDSYGGPYEQYF. The CDR3 region has the DNA TGTGCCAGCAGTCGCCCCGACTCGTACGGGGGCCCCTACGAGCAGTACTTC.

This clonotype has ten or more counts. This rearrangement joins TRBV20-1 to TRBJ2-3, with D perhaps given as TRBD1 or TRBD2 (5 bases each). V was trimmed by 2 bases and J by 0 bases, leaving 21 bases between them. CDR3 length equals 18 residues. Germline CDR1 is DFQATT and CDR2 is SNEGSKA (reference sequence). CDR3 DNA: TGCAGTGCTAGATATAGGGGACCACAAATCTCTAGCACAGATACGCAGTATTTT. This translates into CSARYRGPQISSTDTQYF.

There are many counts of this clonotype. The rearrangement links TRBV5-6 to TRBJ2-1, with D possibly matching TRBD2 (5 bases). Germline assignment: CDR1 SGHDT and CDR2 YYEEEE. The length of the CDR3 is 14 residues. Trimming took off 1 base at V and 9 bases at J, with 14 bases between the two ends. As DNA, the CDR3 is TGTGCCAGCAGCTTGATGGGGAGCGGCGGTGAGCAGTTCTTC. Its protein product is CASSLMGSGGEQFF.

This CDR3 is CASSSRPGNEQFF. The CDR3 DNA reads TGTGCCAGCAGCTCGAGACCGGGAAATGAGCAGTTCTTC. The chain carries TRBV7-3 and TRBJ2-1; maybe TRBD2 (5 bases). This CDR3 contains 13 residues. The germline V and J ends were trimmed by 4 bases and 7 bases, with 11 bases remaining between them. CDR1 and CDR2 from the germline V gene are SGHTA and FQGTGA.

Ten or more counts support this clonotype. The rearrangement joins TRBV15 to TRBJ1-1, with a tentative D call TRBD1 (5 bases). Germline V lookup: CDR1 LNHNV, CDR2 YYDKDF (reference sequence). The CDR3 covers 14 residues. The germline V and J ends were trimmed by 5 bases and 0 bases, with 10 bases remaining between them. CDR3 nucleotides: TGTGCCACCAGCTCGGGACGGTTGAACACTGAAGCTTTCTTT. Amino acids: CATSSGRLNTEAFF.

This clonotype has at least ten counts. The chain recombines TRBV21-1 with TRBJ1-1; no DNA check was done on the table's D call, TRBD1. TRBV21-1 is a listed pseudogene. The CDR3 is made up of 14 amino acids. Here the CDR3 DNA reads TGTGCCAGCAGCGACAGGGGGCTGAACACTGAAGCTTTCTTT. Its translation is CASSDRGLNTEAFF.

The sample holds many counts of this clonotype. The chain joins TRBV7-9 to TRBJ2-3, with D maybe TRBD2 (5 bases). Per germline, CDR1 SEHNR and CDR2 FQNEAQ (reference sequence). The V and J ends lost 11 bases and 0 bases respectively, with 21 bases between them. This CDR3 has 16 residues. CDR3 nucleotides: TGTGCCGTCGGGGTCGCGGCGGATACCAGCACAGATACGCAGTATTTT. Residues: CAVGVAADTSTDTQYF. The variable domain in full, with the rest retrieved from reference TRBV7-9 and TRBJ2-3, is DTGVSQNPRHKITKRGQNVTFRCDPISEHNRLYWYRQTLGQGPEFLTYFQNEAQLEKSRLLSDRFSAERPKGSFSTLEIQRTEQGDSAMYLCAVGVAADTSTDTQYFGPGTRLTVL.

The chain links TRBV7-2 to TRBJ2-1; D is undetermined. With 4 bases removed from V and 8 bases from J, the gap between germline ends came to 15 bases. CDR1 is SGHTA, CDR2 FQGNSA, per germline. The CDR3 is 14 residues long. The CDR3 is CASSSLTSSDEQFF. For the CDR3, the DNA is TGTGCCAGCAGCTCCTTAACCTCCTCGGATGAGCAGTTCTTC.

This clonotype was detected many times. The chain employs TRBV29-1 and TRBJ1-4; no clear D gene. Trimming took 4 bases from V and 7 from J, leaving 13 bases between them. Germline values: CDR1 SQVTM, CDR2 ANQGSEA. The CDR3 consists of 13 residues. The CDR3: CSVAGGVGEKLFF. CDR3 in DNA: TGCAGCGTTGCGGGTGGGGTCGGTGAAAAACTGTTTTTT.

The V call is TRBV27, the J call TRBJ2-7, with D possibly being TRBD2 (6 bases). The CDR3 has 13 residues. The V gene lost 3 bases and the J gene lost 4 bases, with 10 bases spanning the gap. Germline V gives CDR1 MNHEY, CDR2 SMNVEV (reference sequence). The CDR3 nucleotides read TGTGCCAGCAGTTTCGGAGGGCGATACGAGCAGTACTTC. It encodes CASSFGGRYEQYF.

This clonotype appeared many times. V gene TRBV7-2 combines with J gene TRBJ2-2; 10 bases fit TRBD1. The ends lost 2 bases at V and 5 bases at J; junction bases unmatched: 2. Germline V lookup: CDR1 SGHTA, CDR2 FQGNSA. The CDR3 has 15 amino acids. CDR3 in DNA: TGTGCCAGCAGCTTAAGGACAGGGGGAACCGGGGAGCTGTTTTTT. Translated, it gives CASSLRTGGTGELFF.

This clonotype occurred many times. V and J are TRBV20-1 and TRBJ2-2; TRBD1 matches 9 bases. Germline CDR1 DFQATT, CDR2 SNEGSKA (reference sequence). V dropped 2 bases and J dropped 5; count of bases not matched to a gene: 3. The CDR3 extends over 14 amino acids. The CDR3: CSARKTGGTGELFF. The DNA for the CDR3 is TGCAGTGCTAGAAAGACAGGGGGTACCGGGGAGCTGTTTTTT.

In this sample, this clonotype turned up many times. The rearrangement joins TRBV5-1 to TRBJ1-5; D may be TRBD1 (5 bases). The V gene's germline CDR1 is SGHRS and CDR2 YFSETQ. V was shortened by 5 bases and J by 0 bases, with 6 bases between the two germline ends. The CDR3 runs to 13 residues. CDR3 sequence: CASRTASNQPQHF. CDR3 DNA: TGCGCCAGCAGGACAGCTAGCAATCAGCCCCAGCATTTT.

This clonotype was observed many times. V is TRBV6-2 or TRBV6-3 and J is TRBJ2-7; 8 bases line up with TRBD2. This CDR3 is built from 13 residues. With 5 bases clipped from V and 12 bases from J, the junction kept 12 bases outside the gene matches. Germline assignment: CDR1 MNHEY and CDR2 SVGEGT. The CDR3 spells CASSNPPTSAAYF. DNA of the CDR3: TGTGCCAGCAGTAACCCACCGACTAGCGCCGCGTACTTC.

This rearrangement joins TRBV6-1 to TRBJ2-7; 7 bases match TRBD2. The CDR3 spans 13 residues. With V trimmed by 8 bases and J by 3 bases, 7 bases remained unmatched. The germline V gene has CDR1 MNHNS and CDR2 SASEGT. CDR3 nucleotides: TGTGCCAGCGGTCGGGAGGTTCACTACGAGCAGTACTTC. The encoded protein is CASGREVHYEQYF.

This clonotype occurred many times. V is TRBV12-3 or TRBV12-4 and J is TRBJ2-5; D may be TRBD2 (5 bases). Trimming pared 1 base from V and 5 bases from J, leaving 11 bases between. The CDR3 length is 14 residues. The CDR3 DNA is TGTGCCAGCAGTTTAGTGTCTCAGCGGGAGACCCAGTACTTC. Amino acid sequence: CASSLVSQRETQYF.

This clonotype was detected ten times or more. The V gene is TRBV7-2, the J gene TRBJ1-2, with TRBD1 as a possible D gene (5 bases). The length of the CDR3 is 14 residues. V was shortened by 3 bases and J by 4 bases, with 12 bases between the two germline ends. Germline loops: CDR1 SGHTA, CDR2 FQGNSA. CDR3 in DNA: TGTGCCAGCAGCTTGGAGGGGACGGTCTATGGCTACACCTTC. Encoded protein: CASSLEGTVYGYTF.